Presented here are 27 T cell receptor beta chains from one specimen sequenced in a study of cytomegalovirus exposure and HLA in healthy donors. Assay used: immunoSEQ multiplex PCR; TCRdb lists only in-frame clones, some missing. The sample has tens of thousands of clones; around 90% are singletons. Sequenced material: PBMCs. These receptors were taken from a man aged 30 to 39 in good health and CMV-seronegative.

The V and J genes are TRBV5-1 and TRBJ2-7, with D possibly matching TRBD1 (6 bases). The CDR3 consists of 14 residues. The germline gives CDR1 SGHRS, CDR2 YFSETQ. Trimming removed 4 bases from V and 3 bases from J, with 14 bases in between. The CDR3, as DNA: TGCGCCAGCAGCAACTTAAAACAGGGCTACGAGCAGTACTTC. It encodes CASSNLKQGYEQYF. Variable domain in full (rest from reference TRBV5-1 and TRBJ2-7): KAGVTQTPRYLIKTRGQQVTLSCSPISGHRSVSWYQQTPGQGLQFLFEYFSETQRNKGNFPGRFSGRQFSNSRSEMNVSTLELGDSALYLCASSNLKQGYEQYFGPGTRLTVT.

The gene calls are TRBV28 and TRBJ1-1; perhaps TRBD1 as D (5 bases). This CDR3 region has 15 residues. V lost 10 bases to trimming and J lost 5 bases, with 23 bases between them. The V gene's germline CDR1 is MDHEN and CDR2 SYDVKM. The CDR3 sequence is CATIGGSYGETEAFF. In DNA, the CDR3 is TGTGCCACCATCGGGGGGTCCTATGGGGAGACTGAAGCTTTCTTT.

Here the CDR3 DNA reads TGTGCCTGGAGGGCGGGAGTCTACAATGAGCAGTTCTTC. Residues: CAWRAGVYNEQFF. The V and J genes are TRBV30 and TRBJ2-1; 7 bases align to TRBD2. J gave up 3 bases and V 3 bases, and 2 bases lay outside the gene matches. Germline loops: CDR1 GTSNPN, CDR2 SVGIG (reference sequence). This CDR3 spans 13 amino acids. The complete variable domain, with remaining parts taken from reference TRBV30 and TRBJ2-1, reads SQTIHQWPATLVQPVGSPLSLECTVEGTSNPNLYWYRQAAGRGLQLLFYSVGIGQISSEVPQNLSASRPQDRQFILSSKKLLLSDSGFYLCAWRAGVYNEQFFGPGTRLTVL.

The rearrangement joins TRBV6-6 to TRBJ1-2, with D unresolved. V was pared by 3 bases and J by 0 bases, with 5 bases between. The CDR3 covers 13 residues. CDR1 and CDR2 from the germline V gene are MNHNY and SVGAGI (reference sequence). CDR3 residues: CASSYRSNYGYTF. In nucleotides, the CDR3 is TGTGCCAGCAGTTATAGATCTAACTATGGCTACACCTTC.

The chain's CDR3 is CASSPRLAGSFGELFF. DNA for the CDR3: TGTGCCAGCAGCCCAAGACTAGCGGGAAGCTTCGGGGAGCTGTTTTTT. The chain couples TRBV7-3 to TRBJ2-2; 11 bases are a match to TRBD2. The CDR3 is made up of 16 amino acids. V lost 5 bases, J lost 7 bases, and 9 bases stayed unmatched. The germline CDR1 and CDR2 sequences are SGHTA and FQGTGA.

The CDR3 loop is CASSLSGGGPYEQYF. In DNA form, the CDR3 reads TGTGCCAGCAGTTTATCGGGCGGGGGGCCCTACGAGCAGTACTTC. The V call is TRBV27, the J call TRBJ2-7; TRBD2 matches at 8 bases. The ends lost 0 bases at V and 2 bases at J; junction bases unmatched: 3. Germline CDR1 MNHEY, CDR2 SMNVEV (reference sequence). This CDR3 region has 15 residues.

The chain links TRBV7-9 to TRBJ2-3, with 11 bases identical to TRBD2. Germline V gene lookup returns CDR1 SEHNR and CDR2 FQNEAQ (reference sequence). The CDR3 is 17 amino acids. Germline trimming cut 1 base from V and 1 base from J; bases unmatched to any gene: 4. CDR3 DNA sequence: TGTGCCAGCAGCTTAGTGGCTAGCGGGGGGCGCACAGATACGCAGTATTTT. Translation: CASSLVASGGRTDTQYF. Complete variable domain (other parts from reference TRBV7-9 and TRBJ2-3): DTGVSQNPRHKITKRGQNVTFRCDPISEHNRLYWYRQTLGQGPEFLTYFQNEAQLEKSRLLSDRFSAERPKGSFSTLEIQRTEQGDSAMYLCASSLVASGGRTDTQYFGPGTRLTVL.

V gene TRBV10-3 combines with J gene TRBJ2-5; 7 bases map to TRBD1. V shed 6 bases and J 4 bases; nucleotides not matched to a gene: 8. The CDR3 runs to 14 residues. CDR1 is ENHRY, CDR2 SYGVKD, per germline. CDR3 amino acids: CAIRNDRVPETQYF. DNA of the CDR3: TGTGCCATCAGGAATGACAGGGTACCAGAGACCCAGTACTTC.

The chain links TRBV28 to TRBJ2-1; 7 bases align to TRBD2. V dropped 3 bases and J dropped 7; count of bases not matched to a gene: 0. Germline V CDR1 and CDR2: MDHEN, SYDVKM. The CDR3 consists of 12 residues. CDR3 in amino acids: CASSFSGNEQFF. For the CDR3, the DNA is TGTGCCAGCAGTTTTAGCGGGAATGAGCAGTTCTTC.

V usage is TRBV18 and J usage is TRBJ2-3; 7 bases fit TRBD2. CDR1 is KGHSH and CDR2 is LQKENI in the germline V gene. CDR3 length: 14 amino acids. With 3 bases clipped from V and 1 base from J, the junction kept 1 base outside the gene matches. This CDR3 reads CASSPSGGTDTQYF. The CDR3, as DNA: TGTGCCAGCTCACCGAGCGGGGGCACAGATACGCAGTATTTT.

This clone was observed a single time. In DNA form, the CDR3 reads TGTGCCAGCAGTTTATCCAGGGGGCCAGATACGCAGTATTTT. Amino acid sequence: CASSLSRGPDTQYF. The chain uses TRBV27 and TRBJ2-3; 8 bases are shared with TRBD1. The ends lost 0 bases at V and 4 bases at J; junction bases unmatched: 0. CDR1 and CDR2 from the germline V gene are MNHEY and SMNVEV (reference sequence). The CDR3 is 14 residues long.

The chain links TRBV5-5 to TRBJ2-7, with D unclear. Germline V CDR1 and CDR2: SGHKS, YYEKEE (reference sequence). Trimming left V 0 bases short and J 0 bases short, with 7 bases between. The CDR3 sequence is 14 residues long. The CDR3 coding sequence is TGTGCCAGCAGCTTGGATACGAGCTCCTACGAGCAGTACTTC. Its translation is CASSLDTSSYEQYF.

V is TRBV9 and J is TRBJ1-1; D is possibly TRBD1 (5 bases). The germline V gene has CDR1 SGDLS and CDR2 YYNGEE. Trimming cost V 1 base and J 3 bases, with 13 bases left between them. This CDR3 comprises 15 residues. The CDR3 loop is CASSVQGYADTEAFF. CDR3 DNA sequence: TGTGCCAGCAGCGTACAGGGTTATGCGGACACTGAAGCTTTCTTT. Full variable domain (remainder filled in from reference TRBV9 and TRBJ1-1): DSGVTQTPKHLITATGQRVTLRCSPRSGDLSVYWYQQSLDQGLQFLIQYYNGEERAKGNILERFSAQQFPDLHSELNLSSLELGDSALYFCASSVQGYADTEAFFGQGTRLTVV.

The chain is built from TRBV5-4 and TRBJ1-1; the D gene is possibly TRBD1 (5 bases). CDR3 length: 14 amino acids. The germline CDR1 and CDR2 sequences are SGHNT and YYREEE (reference sequence). V lost 5 bases and J 0 bases, leaving 11 bases between the germline ends. This CDR3 reads CASSPRAMNTEAFF. In DNA, the CDR3 is TGTGCCAGCAGTCCCAGGGCAATGAACACTGAAGCTTTCTTT. Combining the CDR3 with reference TRBV5-4 and TRBJ1-1 gives the whole variable domain ETGVTQSPTHLIKTRGQQVTLRCSSQSGHNTVSWYQQALGQGPQFIFQYYREEENGRGNFPPRFSGLQFPNYSSELNVNALELDDSALYLCASSPRAMNTEAFFGQGTRLTVV.

The chain employs TRBV2 and TRBJ2-1, with TRBD2 matching 8 bases. Germline V gene sequence: CDR1 SNHLY, CDR2 FYNNEI. The CDR3 loop spans 12 amino acids. Losses at the gene ends were 7 bases for V and 15 bases for J; bases not matched to a gene: 11. The CDR3 region has the DNA TGTGCCAGCACTGGAGTCGGGGGGGCGTCGTTCTTC. Encoded protein: CASTGVGGASFF.

This chain connects TRBV7-2 to TRBJ2-1, with D possibly being TRBD2 (6 bases). This CDR3 comprises 15 residues. Trimming removed 2 bases at V and 9 bases at J, with 17 bases between. The germline gives CDR1 SGHTA, CDR2 FQGNSA. The CDR3 DNA follows: TGTGCCAGCAGCTTACAGTCGCTAGCCGGGGGTGAGCAGTTCTTC. Protein product: CASSLQSLAGGEQFF.

This clone showed up just once. The genes are TRBV7-9 and TRBJ2-3; D possibly corresponds to TRBD2 (5 bases). This CDR3 region has 14 residues. Germline V lookup: CDR1 SEHNR, CDR2 FQNEAQ (reference sequence). V shed 1 base and J shed 1 base, with 6 bases lying between them. In nucleotides, the CDR3 is TGTGCCAGCAGCTTAGTCGGGGGCACAGATACGCAGTATTTT. It translates to CASSLVGGTDTQYF.

J is TRBJ1-1 and V is TRBV27; weak D call: TRBD1 (6 bases). The CDR3 has 21 amino acids. Germline loops: CDR1 MNHEY, CDR2 SMNVEV (reference sequence). V lost 2 bases and J 3 bases, leaving 31 bases between the germline ends. The CDR3 region has the DNA TGTGCCAGCAGTTTACGTAGTTTCGGTCCGGACAGACCAACCTTGGACACTGAAGCTTTCTTT. It translates to CASSLRSFGPDRPTLDTEAFF.

The V call is TRBV30, the J call TRBJ1-1; D not resolved. V was shortened by 2 bases and J by 1 base, with 8 bases between the two germline ends. CDR1 is GTSNPN, CDR2 SVGIG, per germline (reference sequence). The CDR3 has 13 residues. The CDR3 protein is CAWSLLRNTEAFF. The CDR3 DNA follows: TGTGCCTGGAGTCTTCTAAGGAACACTGAAGCTTTCTTT. Full variable domain (outside the CDR3, taken from reference TRBV30 and TRBJ1-1): SQTIHQWPATLVQPVGSPLSLECTVEGTSNPNLYWYRQAAGRGLQLLFYSVGIGQISSEVPQNLSASRPQDRQFILSSKKLLLSDSGFYLCAWSLLRNTEAFFGQGTRLTVV.

V usage is TRBV2 and J usage is TRBJ2-1; 9 bases are shared with TRBD1. This CDR3 is built from 14 residues. Germline loops: CDR1 SNHLY, CDR2 FYNNEI. The trim removed 5 bases at V and 9 bases at J, leaving 8 bases unmatched. The DNA for the CDR3 is TGTGCCAGCAGTCCGGGACAGGGCTTTGGTGAGCAGTTCTTC. This translates into CASSPGQGFGEQFF.

The V call is TRBV5-1, the J call TRBJ2-7, with D tentatively TRBD1 (8 bases). The CDR3 totals 15 residues. Germline-derived CDR1 and CDR2 are SGHRS and YFSETQ. Between the trimmed V and J ends, which lost 4 bases and 1 base, there was a span of 15 bases. This chain's CDR3 is CASSPGQGGSYEQYF. CDR3 nucleotide sequence: TGCGCCAGCAGCCCCGGACAGGGAGGGTCCTACGAGCAGTACTTC. Full variable domain (missing parts from reference TRBV5-1 and TRBJ2-7): KAGVTQTPRYLIKTRGQQVTLSCSPISGHRSVSWYQQTPGQGLQFLFEYFSETQRNKGNFPGRFSGRQFSNSRSEMNVSTLELGDSALYLCASSPGQGGSYEQYFGPGTRLTVT.

The chain uses TRBV7-2 and TRBJ2-7; 9 positions agree with TRBD1. The CDR3 length is 16 residues. Trimming at V came to 1 base and at J to 1 base, leaving 5 bases not matched to a gene. CDR1 is SGHTA, CDR2 FQGNSA, per germline. The CDR3 DNA follows: TGTGCCAGCAGCTTAGAGGCCGGGACAGGGTCCTACGAGCAGTACTTC. Amino acids: CASSLEAGTGSYEQYF.

This clone was recorded once. The chain joins TRBV5-4 to TRBJ2-2, with TRBD1 matching 10 bases. CDR3 length equals 17 residues. Unmatched junction bases numbered 8, after V lost 1 base and J lost 5 bases. In germline, CDR1 is SGHNT, CDR2 YYREEE (reference sequence). The DNA of the CDR3 is TGTGCCAGCAGCTTGAGACCGGGACAGGGGTTTACCGGGGAGCTGTTTTTT. Its protein product is CASSLRPGQGFTGELFF.

The chain recombines TRBV19 with TRBJ2-5; 7 bases match TRBD1. The ends lost 7 bases at V and 5 bases at J; junction bases unmatched: 7. Germline V gene data show CDR1 as LNHDA and CDR2 as SQIVND (reference sequence). The CDR3 spans 13 residues. CDR3 in DNA: TGTGCCAGTACTCAAAGGGGGCAGGAGACCCAGTACTTC. Translating it yields CASTQRGQETQYF.

The chain uses TRBV28 and TRBJ2-3; D uncertain. The CDR3 spans 15 residues. Trimming removed 7 bases from V and 2 bases from J, with 16 bases in between. In germline, CDR1 is MDHEN, CDR2 SYDVKM. CDR3 nucleotides: TGTGCCAGCAAGCGAGGCAGCCCTGCCACAGATACGCAGTATTTT. This translates into CASKRGSPATDTQYF.

This clone has just one count. The gene calls are TRBV27 and TRBJ1-6, with D perhaps TRBD1 (5 bases). Between the trimmed V and J ends, which lost 8 bases and 7 bases, there was a span of 12 bases. The germline CDR1 and CDR2 sequences are MNHEY and SMNVEV (reference sequence). CDR3 length: 13 amino acids. The CDR3 sequence is CASADRENSPLHF. The CDR3 DNA reads as TGTGCCAGCGCCGACAGAGAAAATTCACCCCTCCACTTT.

The J gene is TRBJ2-1, the V gene TRBV6-1, with D maybe TRBD1 (6 bases). The ends were cut back, 3 bases at V and 0 bases at J, with 9 bases in the middle. Germline V lookup: CDR1 MNHNS, CDR2 SASEGT. This CDR3 is built from 15 residues. In nucleotides, the CDR3 is TGTGCCAGCAGTGAGGGGGCGAGCTCCTACAATGAGCAGTTCTTC. It encodes CASSEGASSYNEQFF.